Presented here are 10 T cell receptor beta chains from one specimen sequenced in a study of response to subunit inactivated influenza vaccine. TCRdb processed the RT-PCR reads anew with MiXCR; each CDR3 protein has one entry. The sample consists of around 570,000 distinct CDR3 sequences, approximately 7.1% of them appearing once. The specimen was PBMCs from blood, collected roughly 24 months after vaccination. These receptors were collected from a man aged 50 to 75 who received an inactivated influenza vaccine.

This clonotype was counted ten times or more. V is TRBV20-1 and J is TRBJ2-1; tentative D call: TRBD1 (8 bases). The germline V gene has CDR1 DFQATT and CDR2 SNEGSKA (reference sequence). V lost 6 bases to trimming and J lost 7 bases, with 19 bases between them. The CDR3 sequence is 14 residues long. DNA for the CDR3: TGCAGTGCCAAACAGGGGGAGGGCCGGAATGAGCAGTTCTTC. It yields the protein CSAKQGEGRNEQFF.

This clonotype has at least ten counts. The CDR3: CASSFHGQIEETQYF. CDR3 nucleotide sequence: TGCGCCAGCAGCTTTCACGGCCAAATAGAAGAGACCCAGTACTTC. This rearrangement joins TRBV5-1 to TRBJ2-5; D unresolved. The CDR3 length is 15 residues. The ends were cut back, 2 bases at V and 3 bases at J, with 14 bases in the middle. Germline assignment: CDR1 SGHRS and CDR2 YFSETQ. The full variable domain, in which reference TRBV5-1 and TRBJ2-5 provide the parts outside the CDR3, is KAGVTQTPRYLIKTRGQQVTLSCSPISGHRSVSWYQQTPGQGLQFLFEYFSETQRNKGNFPGRFSGRQFSNSRSEMNVSTLELGDSALYLCASSFHGQIEETQYFGPGTRLLVL.

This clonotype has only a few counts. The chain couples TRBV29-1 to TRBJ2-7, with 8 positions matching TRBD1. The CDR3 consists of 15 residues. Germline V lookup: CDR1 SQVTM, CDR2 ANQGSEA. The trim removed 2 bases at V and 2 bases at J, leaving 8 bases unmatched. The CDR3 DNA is TGCAGCGTTGAATTGTTGGACAGGGATCCCTACGAGCAGTACTTC. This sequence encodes CSVELLDRDPYEQYF.

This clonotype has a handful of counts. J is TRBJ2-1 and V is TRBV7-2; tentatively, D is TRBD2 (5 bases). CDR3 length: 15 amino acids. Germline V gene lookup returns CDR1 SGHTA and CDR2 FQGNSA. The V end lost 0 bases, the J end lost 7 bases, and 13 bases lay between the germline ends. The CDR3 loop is CASSLAELAQNEQFF. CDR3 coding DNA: TGTGCCAGCAGCTTAGCGGAGTTAGCGCAAAATGAGCAGTTCTTC.

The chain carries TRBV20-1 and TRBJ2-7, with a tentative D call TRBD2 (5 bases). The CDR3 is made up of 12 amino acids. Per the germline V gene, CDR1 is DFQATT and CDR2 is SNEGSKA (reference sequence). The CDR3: CREEQPSYEQYF. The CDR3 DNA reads TGCAGGGAGGAACAGCCCTCCTACGAGCAGTACTTC.

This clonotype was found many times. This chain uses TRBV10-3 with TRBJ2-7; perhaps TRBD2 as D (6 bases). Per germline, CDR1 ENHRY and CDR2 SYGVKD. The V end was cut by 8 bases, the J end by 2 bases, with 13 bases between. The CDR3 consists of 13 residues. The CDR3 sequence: CAIAGPGAYEQYF. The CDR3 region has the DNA TGTGCCATCGCGGGTCCGGGAGCCTACGAGCAGTACTTC.

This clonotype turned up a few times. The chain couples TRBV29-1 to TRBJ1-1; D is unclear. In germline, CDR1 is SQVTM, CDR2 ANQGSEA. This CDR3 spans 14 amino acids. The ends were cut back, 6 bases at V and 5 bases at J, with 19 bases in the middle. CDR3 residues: CSVPSPEDWTEAFF. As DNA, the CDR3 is TGCAGCGTGCCCTCCCCGGAGGACTGGACTGAAGCTTTCTTT.

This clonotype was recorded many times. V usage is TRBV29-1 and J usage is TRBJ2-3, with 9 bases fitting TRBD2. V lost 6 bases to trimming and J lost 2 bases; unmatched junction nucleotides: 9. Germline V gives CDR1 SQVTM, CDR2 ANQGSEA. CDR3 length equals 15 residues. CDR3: CSVVDSGSLTDTQYF. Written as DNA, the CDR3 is TGCAGCGTGGTAGATAGCGGGAGCCTCACAGATACGCAGTATTTT.

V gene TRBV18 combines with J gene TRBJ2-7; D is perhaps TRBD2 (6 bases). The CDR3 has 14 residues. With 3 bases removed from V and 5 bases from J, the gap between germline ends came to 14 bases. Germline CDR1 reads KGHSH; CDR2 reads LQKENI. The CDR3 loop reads CASSPTRAGHEQYF. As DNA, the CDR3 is TGTGCCAGCTCACCGACAAGGGCGGGGCACGAGCAGTACTTC.

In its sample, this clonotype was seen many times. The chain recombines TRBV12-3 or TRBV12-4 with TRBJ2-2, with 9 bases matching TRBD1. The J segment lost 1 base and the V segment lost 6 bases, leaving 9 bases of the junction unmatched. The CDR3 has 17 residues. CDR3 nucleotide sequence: TGTGCCAGCAGCAGAGATAACAGGGGGCAGAACACCGGGGAGCTGTTTTTT. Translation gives CASSRDNRGQNTGELFF.